Included here is one TCR beta chain sequence, with context. The antigen remains undetermined. Libraries were prepared by immunoSEQ multiplex PCR; TCRdb keeps only in-frame clonotypes and omits some of them. The sample consists of roughly 86,000 clones, 90% to 95% of them appearing once. This entry belongs to a study of human versus mouse CDR3 diversity and MHC coevolution. The overall study: The immunoSEQ assay reportedly detects one in 200,000 T cells. Study results and limitations: Clonal inequality was lowest in most of the three human donors. Compared with mice, human CDR3s carried more deletions and insertions on average.

The V gene's germline CDR1 is MNHEY and CDR2 SMNVEV (reference sequence). This CDR3 spans 18 amino acids. Losses at the gene ends were 7 bases for V and 0 bases for J; bases not matched to a gene: 15. J is TRBJ1-2 and V is TRBV27; 9 nucleotides agree with TRBD1. The specimen sequenced was naive CD4+ T cells from blood. Subset denoted: CD45RO-negative CD62L-positive naive CD4 T cells. The TCR sequence derives from a person between 25 and 69 years old in good health. Here the CDR3 DNA reads TGTGCCAGCACCAGGGCGGGACAGGGAACACTAGCTAACTATGGCTACACCTTC. Translation: CASTRAGQGTLANYGYTF.